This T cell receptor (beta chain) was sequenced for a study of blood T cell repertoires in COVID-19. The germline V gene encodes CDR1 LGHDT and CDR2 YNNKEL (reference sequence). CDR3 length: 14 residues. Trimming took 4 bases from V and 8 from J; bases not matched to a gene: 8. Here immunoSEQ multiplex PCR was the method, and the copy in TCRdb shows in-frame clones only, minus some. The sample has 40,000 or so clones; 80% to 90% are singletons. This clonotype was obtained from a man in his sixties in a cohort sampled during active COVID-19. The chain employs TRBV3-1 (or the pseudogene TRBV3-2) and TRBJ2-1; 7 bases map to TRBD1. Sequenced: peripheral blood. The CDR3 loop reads CASSLNGDRDEQFF. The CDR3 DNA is TGTGCCAGCAGCCTAAACGGCGACAGGGATGAGCAGTTCTTC.